This passage covers 3 T cell receptor beta chains from one sample sequenced in a study of metastatic and nonmetastatic thyroid tumors. The entire patient cohort was treatment-naive prior to thyroid surgery. TCRdb called clones again from the PCR reads with MiXCR. This sample yields more than 20,000 clones, of which over 10% are seen a single time; around 5.1% belongs to the top ten. Sequences were obtained from blood. Receptors were obtained from a female donor with papillary thyroid cancer or a benign thyroid nodule (not recorded which). Some clones in this sample may be carry-over from other donors' samples.

This sequence joins TRBV5-1 and TRBJ2-1; 13 bases agree with TRBD2. V gave up 4 bases and J gave up 4 bases; unmatched junction bases: 5. This CDR3 contains 16 residues. The germline V gene encodes CDR1 SGHRS and CDR2 YFSETQ. The CDR3, as DNA: TGCGCCAGCAGCCACGGACTAGCGGGAGCATACAATGAGCAGTTCTTC. This encodes CASSHGLAGAYNEQFF.

This clone was picked up many times. This sequence joins TRBV11-2 and TRBJ2-2; 8 nucleotides line up with TRBD2. CDR1 and CDR2 (germline): SGHAT, FQNNGV. CDR3 length: 16 amino acids. With V trimmed by 5 bases and J by 13 bases, 18 bases remained unmatched. CDR3 protein: CASSPGVGLAGLGLFF. The CDR3 DNA reads TGTGCCAGCAGCCCGGGGGTCGGGCTAGCGGGCCTAGGGCTGTTTTTT.

This clone was detected many times. V and J are TRBV7-8 and TRBJ2-7, with a weak D call TRBD2 (7 bases). V lost 8 bases to trimming and J lost 7 bases, with 18 bases between them. Germline assignment: CDR1 SGHVS and CDR2 FQNEAQ. The CDR3 loop spans 13 amino acids. CDR3 DNA sequence: TGTGCCAGCTTCCCTGGGGGGGCTAGGGAGCAGTACTTC. This gives the protein CASFPGGAREQYF.